This TCR beta chain was sequenced for a study of graft-versus-host responses after intestinal transplantation. Only a few counts were recorded for this clone. The CDR3 contains 15 residues. Trimming removed 4 bases at V and 0 bases at J, with 12 bases between. Per germline, CDR1 MGHRA and CDR2 YSYEKL. Repertoires were generated with immunoSEQ multiplex PCR, while TCRdb's copy carries only in-frame clones and drops some. The sample has around 10,000 clones; 30% are singletons. Researchers placed approximately 200,000 CFSE-labeled responder cells in culture with approximately 200,000 irradiated, violet-dye-labeled stimulator cells.

The sequences come from alloreactive CD4+ T cells from a mixed lymphocyte reaction culture, collected before intestinal transplant. Regarding subset: CFSE-low proliferating T cells sorted from roughly six-day pre-transplant mixed lymphocyte reaction (GvH or HvG direction). The sequence derives from a human patient who received an intestinal transplant. This chain connects TRBV4-1 to TRBJ1-1, with D uncertain. Written as DNA, the CDR3 is TGCGCCAGCAGCCCGGCCCATTTTATGAACACTGAAGCTTTCTTT. It yields the protein CASSPAHFMNTEAFF.